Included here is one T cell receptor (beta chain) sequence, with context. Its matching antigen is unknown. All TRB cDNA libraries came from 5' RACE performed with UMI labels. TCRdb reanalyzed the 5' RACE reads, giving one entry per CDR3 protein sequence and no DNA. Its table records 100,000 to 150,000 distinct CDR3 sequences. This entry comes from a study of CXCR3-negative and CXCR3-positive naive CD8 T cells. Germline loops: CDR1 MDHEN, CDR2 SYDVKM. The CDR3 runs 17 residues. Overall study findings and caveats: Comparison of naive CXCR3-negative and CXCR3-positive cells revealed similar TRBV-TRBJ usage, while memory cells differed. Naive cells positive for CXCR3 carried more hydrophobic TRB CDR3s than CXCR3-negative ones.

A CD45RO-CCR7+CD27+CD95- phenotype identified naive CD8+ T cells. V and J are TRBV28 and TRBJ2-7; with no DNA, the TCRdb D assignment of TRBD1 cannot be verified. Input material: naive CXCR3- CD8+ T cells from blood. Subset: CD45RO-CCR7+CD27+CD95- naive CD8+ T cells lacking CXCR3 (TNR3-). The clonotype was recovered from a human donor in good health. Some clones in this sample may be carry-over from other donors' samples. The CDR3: CASDARLTGTGSYEQYF.